This is a list of T cell receptor beta chains from one sample in a study of T cell repertoires in cytomegalovirus infection. TCRdb re-called the reads through MiXCR, storing one row per CDR3 protein. The sample has about 900,000 distinct CDR3 sequences, roughly a third seen once. Their antigens are not known. The material sequenced was cultured CD8+ T cells from PBMCs, taken from culture after CMV antigen stimulation. The receptors stem from a human donor in good health (CMV status not recorded). Some clones in this sample may be carry-over from other donors' samples. CDR3s include the opening cysteine and the closing phenylalanine or tryptophan. The D gene is left open where the match is weak. Size values are once, few and many counts, or a class for expanded clones, and some rows have none.

J | size | length | V | D | CDR3 | DNA
TRBJ1-2 | few | 16 | TRBV7-9 | . | CASSPTSTTASDGYTF | TGTGCCAGCAGCCCTACTTCTACTACCGCATCCGACGGCTACACCTTC
TRBJ2-6 | . | 16 | TRBV5-1 | . | CASSSKDLSGANVLTF | TGCGCCAGCAGCTCCAAAGACCTCTCTGGGGCCAACGTCCTGACTTTC
TRBJ1-1 | many | 13 | TRBV7-6 | . | CASSLELNTEAFF | TGTGCCAGCAGCTTAGAACTGAACACTGAAGCTTTCTTT
TRBJ1-1 | . | 14 | TRBV7-2 | . | CASRLDRRDMLAFF | TGTGCCAGCAGGCTGGACCGAAGGGATATGTTGGCTTTCTTT
TRBJ1-1 | . | 16 | TRBV4-1 | . | CASSQDPAAWDTEAFF | TGCGCCAGCAGCCAAGATCCGGCAGCTTGGGACACTGAAGCTTTCTTT
TRBJ2-1 | many | 13 | TRBV29-1 | . | CSVEDLSFDEQFF | TGCAGCGTTGAAGATTTGAGCTTCGATGAGCAGTTCTTC
TRBJ2-3 | few | 14 | TRBV28 | . | CASAWTHSTDTQYF | TGTGCCAGCGCCTGGACACATAGCACAGATACGCAGTATTTT
TRBJ2-1 | . | 15 | TRBV19 | . | CASSIGSFSYNEQFF | TGTGCCAGTAGTATAGGGAGCTTCTCCTACAATGAGCAGTTCTTC
TRBJ2-1 | once | 16 | TRBV6-8 | . | CANSYSRYLDYNEQFF | TGTGCCAACAGTTACTCGAGGTATCTGGACTACAATGAGCAGTTCTTC
TRBJ2-7 | . | 15 | TRBV7-4 | TRBD1 | CASSSTGGAGNEQYF | TGTGCCAGCAGCTCCACAGGGGGCGCGGGGAACGAGCAGTACTTC
TRBJ1-1 | . | 13 | TRBV27 | . | CASSLSTVSGAFF | TGTGCCAGCAGTTTATCCACAGTGAGTGGAGCTTTCTTT
TRBJ2-1 | few | 14 | TRBV12-3/TRBV12-4 | TRBD2 | CASSTSGGADEQFF | TGTGCCAGCAGTACTAGCGGGGGGGCTGATGAGCAGTTCTTC
TRBJ1-6 | . | 11 | TRBV23-1 | . | CASTYTGLLHF | TGCGCCAGCACATATACAGGGCTCCTCCACTTT
TRBJ2-5 | few | 15 | TRBV7-9 | . | CASHPPGGYQETQYF | TGTGCCAGCCACCCGCCAGGGGGGTACCAAGAGACCCAGTACTTC
TRBJ2-7 | . | 14 | TRBV5-4 | TRBD2 | CASSLWTSGGEQYF | TGTGCCAGCAGCCTTTGGACTAGCGGGGGCGAGCAGTACTTC
TRBJ2-2 | . | 16 | TRBV27 | . | CASRLLAGVGTGELFF | TGTGCCAGCAGATTATTGGCAGGGGTAGGCACCGGGGAGCTGTTTTTT
TRBJ2-3 | . | 15 | TRBV6-1 | TRBD2 | CASNPLAGGTDTQYF | TGTGCCAGCAACCCGTTAGCGGGGGGCACAGATACGCAGTATTTT
TRBJ1-1 | . | 13 | TRBV5-6 | . | CASSPEGGIEAFF | TGTGCCAGCAGCCCCGAAGGGGGGATCGAAGCTTTCTTT
TRBJ1-5 | . | 14 | TRBV7-9 | . | CASSDPGHNQPQHF | TGTGCCAGCAGCGATCCGGGACATAATCAGCCCCAGCATTTT
TRBJ1-2 | . | 16 | TRBV6-6 | TRBD1 | CASSQNAIGQGDGYTF | TGTGCCAGCAGTCAAAACGCGATCGGACAGGGGGATGGCTACACCTTC
TRBJ2-2 | few | 15 | TRBV7-6 | TRBD2 | CASSYTSGERGELFF | TGTGCCAGCAGCTATACTAGCGGGGAAAGAGGGGAGCTGTTTTTT
TRBJ2-1 | few | 15 | TRBV7-2 | TRBD1 | CASSLGTGGGDEQFF | TGTGCCAGCAGCCTTGGGACAGGGGGAGGGGATGAGCAGTTCTTC
TRBJ1-1 | . | 18 | TRBV6-5 | . | CASSSPPDGEVRSTEAFF | TGTGCCAGCAGTAGCCCCCCGGACGGAGAAGTAAGGTCCACTGAAGCTTTCTTT
TRBJ2-5 | few | 15 | TRBV20-1 | TRBD2 | CSARTSGAYQETQYF | TGCAGTGCTAGGACTAGCGGGGCGTACCAAGAGACCCAGTACTTC
TRBJ2-6 | . | 19 | TRBV7-9 | TRBD1 | CASSPTRGQGASGANVLTF | TGTGCCAGCAGCCCGACTAGGGGACAGGGGGCTTCTGGGGCCAACGTCCTGACTTTC
TRBJ1-1 | many | 13 | TRBV6-5 | . | CASSYGAGTEAFF | TGTGCCAGCAGTTACGGGGCAGGGACTGAAGCTTTCTTT
TRBJ1-5 | . | 13 | TRBV9 | . | CASSPFDWGPQHF | TGTGCCAGCAGCCCCTTCGACTGGGGTCCCCAGCATTTT
TRBJ2-3 | few | 15 | TRBV5-1 | . | CASSLERQLTDTQYF | TGCGCCAGCAGCTTGGAACGGCAGCTGACAGATACGCAGTATTTT
TRBJ2-5 | . | 12 | TRBV7-9 | . | CANSLTKETQYF | TGTGCCAACAGCTTGACAAAAGAGACCCAGTACTTC
TRBJ1-2 | . | 15 | TRBV6-2/TRBV6-3 | . | CASTPREGRIHGYTF | TGTGCCAGCACCCCCCGGGAAGGACGAATCCATGGCTACACCTTC
TRBJ2-5 | few | 16 | TRBV6-5 | . | CASSYGGEGHWETQYF | TGTGCCAGCAGTTACGGTGGTGAGGGACATTGGGAGACCCAGTACTTC
TRBJ1-1 | . | 15 | TRBV9 | TRBD1 | CASSAEQGMNTEAFF | TGTGCCAGCAGCGCCGAACAGGGGATGAACACTGAAGCTTTCTTT
TRBJ1-2 | . | 15 | TRBV4-3 | . | CASSQDAGYPYGYTF | TGCGCCAGCAGCCAAGATGCAGGTTACCCCTATGGCTACACCTTC
TRBJ1-2 | once | 17 | TRBV20-1 | . | CSARDTTGRKANYGYTF | TGCAGTGCTAGAGATACCACAGGGCGGAAAGCTAACTATGGCTACACCTTC
TRBJ2-1 | few | 15 | TRBV6-5 | TRBD1 | CASSSRDRAFNEQFF | TGTGCCAGCAGTTCCCGGGACAGGGCTTTCAATGAGCAGTTCTTC
TRBJ2-1 | once | 15 | TRBV12-3/TRBV12-4 | TRBD2 | CASSISGGADNEQFF | TGTGCCAGCAGTATTAGCGGGGGGGCGGACAATGAGCAGTTCTTC
TRBJ1-2 | . | 15 | TRBV27 | TRBD1 | CASKRSGGSNYGYTF | TGTGCCAGCAAACGATCAGGGGGCTCTAACTATGGCTACACCTTC
TRBJ2-2 | . | 15 | TRBV27 | . | CASSSRDSDTGELFF | TGTGCCAGCAGTTCCCGCGACTCAGACACCGGGGAGCTGTTTTTT
TRBJ1-2 | . | 16 | TRBV12-5 | TRBD1 | CASGLGLGQGGYGYTF | TGTGCTAGTGGTTTGGGCCTCGGACAGGGTGGCTATGGCTACACCTTC